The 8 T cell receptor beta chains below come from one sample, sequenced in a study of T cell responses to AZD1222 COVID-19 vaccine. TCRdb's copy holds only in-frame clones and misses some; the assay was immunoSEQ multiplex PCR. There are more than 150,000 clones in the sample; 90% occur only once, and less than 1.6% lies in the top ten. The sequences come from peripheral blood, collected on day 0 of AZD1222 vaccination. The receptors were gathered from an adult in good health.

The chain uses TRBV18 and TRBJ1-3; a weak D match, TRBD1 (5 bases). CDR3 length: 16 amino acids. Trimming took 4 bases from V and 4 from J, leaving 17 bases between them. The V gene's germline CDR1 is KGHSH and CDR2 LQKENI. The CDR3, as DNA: TGTGCCAGCTCACGAGGGGTTATGGCCACAGGAAACACCATATATTTT. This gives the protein CASSRGVMATGNTIYF.

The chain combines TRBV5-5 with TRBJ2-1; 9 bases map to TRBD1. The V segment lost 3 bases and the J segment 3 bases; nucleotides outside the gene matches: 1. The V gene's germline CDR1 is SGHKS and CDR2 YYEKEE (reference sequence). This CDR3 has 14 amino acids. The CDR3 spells CASSWGQGYNEQFF. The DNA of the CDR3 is TGTGCCAGCAGCTGGGGACAGGGCTACAATGAGCAGTTCTTC.

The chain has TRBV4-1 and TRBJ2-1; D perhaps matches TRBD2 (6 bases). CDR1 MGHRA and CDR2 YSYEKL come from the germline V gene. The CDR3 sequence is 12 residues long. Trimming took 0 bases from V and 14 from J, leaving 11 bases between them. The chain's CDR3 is CASSQERDGKFF. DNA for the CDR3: TGCGCCAGCAGCCAAGAGCGGGATGGGAAGTTCTTC.

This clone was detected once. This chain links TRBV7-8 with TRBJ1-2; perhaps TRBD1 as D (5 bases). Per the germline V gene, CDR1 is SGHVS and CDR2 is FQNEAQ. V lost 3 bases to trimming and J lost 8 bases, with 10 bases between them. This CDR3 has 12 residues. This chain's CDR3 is CASSFGAEGYTF. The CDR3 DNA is TGTGCCAGCAGCTTCGGGGCTGAGGGCTACACCTTC.

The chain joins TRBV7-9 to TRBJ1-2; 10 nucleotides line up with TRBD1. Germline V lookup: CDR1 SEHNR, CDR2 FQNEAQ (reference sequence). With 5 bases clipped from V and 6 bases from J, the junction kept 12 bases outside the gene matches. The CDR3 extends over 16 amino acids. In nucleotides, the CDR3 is TGTGCCAGCAGCCCCACCCCGGGACAGGGGTCGGATGGCTACACCTTC. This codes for CASSPTPGQGSDGYTF.

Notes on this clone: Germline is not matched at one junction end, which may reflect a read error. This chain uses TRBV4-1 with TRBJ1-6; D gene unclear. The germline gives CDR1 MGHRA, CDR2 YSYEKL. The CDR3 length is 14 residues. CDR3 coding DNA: TGCGCCAGCAGGCAAGCGGGGTCATGGTCACCCCTCCACTTT. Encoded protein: CASRQAGSWSPLHF.

The CDR3 protein is CASSSRTGASNQPQHF. The CDR3 bases are TGTGCCAGCAGTTCCCGGACAGGTGCCAGCAATCAGCCCCAGCATTTT. The chain links TRBV6-6 to TRBJ1-5; 7 bases agree with TRBD1. J was trimmed by 1 base and V by 4 bases; bases with no gene match: 7. This CDR3 is built from 16 residues. In germline, CDR1 is MNHNY, CDR2 SVGAGI (reference sequence).

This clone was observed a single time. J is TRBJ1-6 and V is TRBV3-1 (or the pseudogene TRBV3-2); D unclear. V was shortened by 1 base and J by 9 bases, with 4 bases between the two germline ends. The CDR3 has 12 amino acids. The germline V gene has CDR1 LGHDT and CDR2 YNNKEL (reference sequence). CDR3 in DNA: TGTGCCAGCAGCCAAGGGGGTTCACCCCTCCACTTT. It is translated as CASSQGGSPLHF.